This T cell receptor (beta chain) comes out of a study of response to subunit inactivated influenza vaccine. Points from the study as a whole: Authors suggested that a seasonal influenza vaccination recruits few new T cells each time.

The germline V gene has CDR1 SGHRS and CDR2 YFSETQ. The V gene lost 0 bases and the J gene lost 0 bases, with 11 bases spanning the gap. The CDR3 sequence is 16 residues long. MiXCR, applied by TCRdb to the RT-PCR reads, yields one record per CDR3 protein. The sample consists of hundreds of thousands of distinct CDR3 sequences, 7.5% to 8.5% of them appearing once. This clonotype was picked up a small number of times. The antigen remains undetermined. Sequences were derived from PBMCs from blood, sampled about 23 months after vaccination. This chain links TRBV5-1 with TRBJ2-3; D might be TRBD2 (6 bases). The clonotype comes from a man aged 50 to 69 who received an inactivated influenza vaccine. CDR3: CASSLAGTLSTDTQYF. CDR3 DNA sequence: TGCGCCAGCAGCTTGGCAGGGACTCTTAGCACAGATACGCAGTATTTT. The variable domain in full, completed from reference TRBV5-1 and TRBJ2-3, reads KAGVTQTPRYLIKTRGQQVTLSCSPISGHRSVSWYQQTPGQGLQFLFEYFSETQRNKGNFPGRFSGRQFSNSRSEMNVSTLELGDSALYLCASSLAGTLSTDTQYFGPGTRLTVL.